These T cell receptor beta chains were read from a single sample in a study of CD8 T cells in ankylosing spondylitis. TCRdb reprocessed the 5' RACE reads with MiXCR, giving one entry per CDR3 protein. The sample comprises approximately 100,000 distinct CDR3 sequences, more than 20% of which are singletons, and 9% to 15% rests with the top ten. Sequencing was performed on synovial fluid, either unsorted or a sorted T cell fraction (not recorded which). These TCRs come from a male donor with ankylosing spondylitis. The CDR3 runs from the conserved cysteine through the conserved F or W. D genes are given only for firm matches. Some rows mark clone size as missing; the rest say once, few, many or name a class of expanded clone.

j_call clone_size v_call d_call cdr3_nt cdr3_aa
TRBJ2-1 few TRBV11-2 NA TGTGCCAGCAGCTTTCTTGATGAGCAGTTCTTC CASSFLDEQFF
TRBJ2-6 NA TRBV5-1 NA TGCGCCAGCAGCTTGGACACAGGGAGCTCTGGGGCCAACGTCCTGACTTTC CASSLDTGSSGANVLTF
TRBJ2-1 NA TRBV27 TRBD2 TGTGCCAGCAGTTCTGCCGGGACTAGGGTTAATGAGCAGTTCTTC CASSSAGTRVNEQFF
TRBJ2-1 NA TRBV29-1 TRBD2 TGCAGCGCCCCGGGACTAGCGGGAAGGGGTGAGCAGTTCTTC CSAPGLAGRGEQFF
TRBJ1-3 few TRBV14 NA TGTGCCAGCAGGAGAAACACAGGCTCTGGAAACACCATATATTTT CASRRNTGSGNTIYF
TRBJ2-7 few TRBV20-1 TRBD2 TGCAGTGCTATAGGACTAGCGGGAGTTGGGGCATATGAGCAGTACTTC CSAIGLAGVGAYEQYF
TRBJ2-5 few TRBV9 NA TGTGCCAGCAGCGTAGGCGGAGAGACCCAGTACTTC CASSVGGETQYF
TRBJ2-1 NA TRBV2 TRBD2 TGTGCCAGCAGGGGAGCGGTGGCGGGAGGGGCCTACAATGAGCAGTTCTTC CASRGAVAGGAYNEQFF
TRBJ1-1 NA TRBV7-8 TRBD1 TGTGCCAGCAGCTTAGGGGGGGACAGCACTGAAGCTTTCTTT CASSLGGDSTEAFF
TRBJ2-1 many TRBV10-2 NA TGCGCCAGCAGTGGAGACTCAAAGTACAATGAGCAGTTCTTC CASSGDSKYNEQFF
TRBJ2-2 few TRBV29-1 TRBD2 TGCAGCGTCAATTCACTAGCGGGAGGATACACCGGGGAGCTGTTTTTT CSVNSLAGGYTGELFF
TRBJ2-2 few TRBV24-1 TRBD1 TGTGCCACCAGTGTCCAAACCGGGACAGCAAACACCGGGGAGCTGTTTTTT CATSVQTGTANTGELFF
TRBJ2-3 NA TRBV20-1 NA TGCAGTGCCCCAAAGATGGGTCGCACAGATACGCAGTATTTT CSAPKMGRTDTQYF
TRBJ2-7 NA TRBV10-2 TRBD1 TGCGCCAGCAGGGGACAGGCGTCCTACGAGCAGTACTTC CASRGQASYEQYF
TRBJ1-4 many TRBV5-1 NA TGCGCCAGCAGCTTGGCGGGACCTCCTAATGAAAAACTGTTTTTT CASSLAGPPNEKLFF
TRBJ2-5 NA TRBV19 NA TGTGCCAGTAGTGCCGGGGACTTAGAAGAGACCCAGTACTTC CASSAGDLEETQYF
TRBJ2-1 NA TRBV20-1 NA TGCAGTGCGTCCCGGGAGACCACCTACAATGAGCAGTTCTTC CSASRETTYNEQFF
TRBJ2-1 few TRBV18 TRBD2 TGTGCCACAGGGACTAGCCGAGACAATGAGCAGTTCTTC CATGTSRDNEQFF
TRBJ2-7 many TRBV15 TRBD1 TGTGCCACCAGCAGTGGGGGACAGGGGGCCCACGAGCAGTACTTC CATSSGGQGAHEQYF
TRBJ2-5 many TRBV14 TRBD2 TGTGCCAGCAGCCAAGGGGAGGGCGCGTTCGAGACCCAGTACTTC CASSQGEGAFETQYF
TRBJ2-1 NA TRBV6-2/TRBV6-3 TRBD2 TGTGCCAGCAGTTACACGGGACTAGTCTACAATGAGCAGTTCTTC CASSYTGLVYNEQFF
TRBJ2-3 NA TRBV20-1 TRBD2 TGCAGTGCCCCACGGGCGCTAGCGGGAGATTACACAGATACGCAGTATTTT CSAPRALAGDYTDTQYF
TRBJ2-2 NA TRBV6-1 TRBD1 TGTGCCAGCGGAAAATTACAGGGGGCGGTCACCGGGGAGCTGTTTTTT CASGKLQGAVTGELFF
TRBJ2-2 NA TRBV11-2 NA TGTGCCAGCAGCTTAGGCCAGTCCGGGGCCGGGGAGCTGTTTTTT CASSLGQSGAGELFF
TRBJ1-2 many TRBV12-3/TRBV12-4 NA TGTGCCAGCAGTTTCGGGCGCGGTGGCTACACCTTC CASSFGRGGYTF
TRBJ2-3 NA TRBV29-1 TRBD1 TGCAGCGTGGCAGGGACAGGGAGTACAGATACGCAGTATTTT CSVAGTGSTDTQYF
TRBJ2-6 NA TRBV6-5 NA TGTGCCAGCAGTTACTCCACAGGGTCAGGGGCCAACGTCCTGACTTTC CASSYSTGSGANVLTF
TRBJ2-5 NA TRBV5-1 NA TGCGCCAGCAGCATGGACTCCACCAGGGAGACCCAGTACTTC CASSMDSTRETQYF
TRBJ2-2 once TRBV4-2 TRBD2 TGTGCCAGCAGCCCTACAACCGGGACTAGCGCCGGGGAGCTGTTTTTT CASSPTTGTSAGELFF
TRBJ2-7 few TRBV20-1 TRBD2 TGCAGTGTTCAACCGGGAGGCTCCTACGAGCAGTACTTC CSVQPGGSYEQYF
TRBJ1-5 many TRBV7-2 TRBD1 TGTGCCAGCAGCTCGACAGGGGGCAATCAGCCCCAGCATTTT CASSSTGGNQPQHF
TRBJ1-5 few TRBV20-1 TRBD1 TGCAGTGCTACGCCGGGACAGGGTTCCAATCAGCCCCAGCATTTT CSATPGQGSNQPQHF
TRBJ2-3 NA TRBV20-1 TRBD2 TGCAGTGCTACTAGCGGGAGATCGGATACGCAGTATTTT CSATSGRSDTQYF
TRBJ1-6 NA TRBV20-1 NA TGCAGTGCTAGAGTTTTGGGACATGATAATTCACCCCTCCACTTT CSARVLGHDNSPLHF
TRBJ2-2 NA TRBV10-2 NA TGCGCCAGCAGCGCCGGGCCCTATTACACCGGGGAGCTGTTTTTT CASSAGPYYTGELFF
TRBJ2-3 NA TRBV12-5 TRBD2 TGTGCTAGTGGTAGGGAGACTAGCGGGAGCACAGATACGCAGTATTTT CASGRETSGSTDTQYF
TRBJ2-1 NA TRBV3-1 TRBD2 TGTGCCAGCAGCCACCGGGTAGCGGGAGGTCGAGATGAGCAGTTCTTC CASSHRVAGGRDEQFF
TRBJ2-5 many TRBV14 NA TGTGCCAGCAGCCAAGACTTGGATTACCAAGAGACCCAGTACTTC CASSQDLDYQETQYF
TRBJ2-2 many TRBV4-2 NA TGTGCCAGCAGCCAAAGCCCAACCCTGGGGACCGGGGAGCTGTTTTTT CASSQSPTLGTGELFF
TRBJ2-2 few TRBV11-2 TRBD2 TGTGCCAGCAGCCAATGGACTAGCGCCAACACCGGGGAGCTGTTTTTT CASSQWTSANTGELFF
TRBJ1-1 NA TRBV5-1 TRBD1 TGCGCCAGCAGCGGACAGGGACTGAACACTGAAGCTTTCTTT CASSGQGLNTEAFF
TRBJ2-7 few TRBV14 NA TGTGCCAGCAGCCAAAACCGGGAGCTCGAGCAGTACTTC CASSQNRELEQYF
TRBJ1-6 NA TRBV6-5 NA TGTGCCAGCAGTTACTCTGGGTCACCCCTCCACTTT CASSYSGSPLHF
TRBJ2-2 few TRBV7-7 NA TGTGCCAGCAGCGTACAGGGTCCGAGCGGGGAGCTGTTTTTT CASSVQGPSGELFF
TRBJ1-1 NA TRBV5-1 NA TGCGCCAGCAGCGGGACCGCTAGTGGGAGCACTGAAGCTTTCTTT CASSGTASGSTEAFF
TRBJ2-5 NA TRBV7-9 NA TGTGCCAGCAGCGTACAGGGTACGGCCCAGTACTTC CASSVQGTAQYF
TRBJ2-1 few TRBV6-6 TRBD2 TGTGCCAGCAGTTACACTAGCGGGGGGGAGTTCTTC CASSYTSGGEFF
TRBJ1-2 few TRBV29-1 NA TGCAGCGTTGAAGATTGGGGGGGGCAGGACTATGGCTACACCTTC CSVEDWGGQDYGYTF
TRBJ2-7 many TRBV10-3 TRBD2 TGTGCCATCAGTGAGTTGGCTAGCGGGAGATCCTTCGAGCAGTACTTC CAISELASGRSFEQYF
TRBJ2-3 few TRBV7-2 NA TGTGCCAGCAGCTCCGTAAGGGGCACAGATACGCAGTATTTT CASSSVRGTDTQYF
TRBJ2-3 NA TRBV5-1 NA TGCGCCAGCAGCTTGGGAGGACAGAACACAGATACGCAGTATTTT CASSLGGQNTDTQYF
TRBJ1-4 NA TRBV4-2 TRBD1 TGTGCCAGCAGCCAGCCGGGACAGGGTAATGAAAAACTGTTTTTT CASSQPGQGNEKLFF
TRBJ1-1 NA TRBV14 NA TGTGCCAGCAGCCAAGTTCGTAGCGGGTCAACTGAAGCTTTCTTT CASSQVRSGSTEAFF
TRBJ1-2 NA TRBV12-3/TRBV12-4 NA TGTGCCAGCAGGCGGGGGGCTGAAGGCTACACCTTC CASRRGAEGYTF
TRBJ2-7 few TRBV27 NA TGTGCCAGCAGTTTCCCGGGTGGGGGACTCTACGAGCAGTACTTC CASSFPGGGLYEQYF
TRBJ2-7 NA TRBV27 NA TGTGCCAGCAGTTCTCAGTCCTACGAGCAGTACTTC CASSSQSYEQYF
TRBJ2-1 NA TRBV11-2 TRBD1 TGTGCCAGCAGCTTTGCCCCAGGGGGCCGGGACAATGAGCAGTTCTTC CASSFAPGGRDNEQFF